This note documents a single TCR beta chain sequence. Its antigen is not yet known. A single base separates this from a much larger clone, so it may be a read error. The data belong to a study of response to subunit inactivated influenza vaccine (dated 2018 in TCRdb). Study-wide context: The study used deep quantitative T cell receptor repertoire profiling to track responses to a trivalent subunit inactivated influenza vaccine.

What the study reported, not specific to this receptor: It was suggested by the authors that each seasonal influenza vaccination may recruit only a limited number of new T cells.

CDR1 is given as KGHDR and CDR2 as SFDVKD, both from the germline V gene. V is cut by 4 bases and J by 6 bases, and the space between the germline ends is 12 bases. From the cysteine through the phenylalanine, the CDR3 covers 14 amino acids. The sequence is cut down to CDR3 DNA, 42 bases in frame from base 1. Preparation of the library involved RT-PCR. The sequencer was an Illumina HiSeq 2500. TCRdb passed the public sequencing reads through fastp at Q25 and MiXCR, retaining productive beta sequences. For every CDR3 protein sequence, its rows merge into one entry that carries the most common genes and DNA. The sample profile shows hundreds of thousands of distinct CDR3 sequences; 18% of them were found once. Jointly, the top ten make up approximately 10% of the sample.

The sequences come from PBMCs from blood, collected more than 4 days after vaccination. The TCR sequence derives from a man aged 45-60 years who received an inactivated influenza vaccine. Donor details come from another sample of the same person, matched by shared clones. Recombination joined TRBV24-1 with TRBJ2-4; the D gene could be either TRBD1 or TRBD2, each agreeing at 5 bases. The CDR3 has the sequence CATSDPGAVNIQYF. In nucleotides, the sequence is TGTGCCACCAGTGACCCCGGGGCAGTAAACATTCAGTACTTC.